This T cell receptor (beta chain) was found in a study of T cells in Graves' hyperthyroidism and ophthalmopathy. Study-level background: Pretreatment peripheral blood was obtained at initial diagnosis. The study's findings and limits: Appearing also in blood were most of the thyroid clonotypes expanded above 0.001.

It was RNA transcripts that yielded the amplified TCR beta CDR3 regions. HTBI primers drove first-round RT-PCR of the TCR CDR3. TCRdb re-derived calls from the multiplex PCR reads in MiXCR, one entry per CDR3 protein. Of around 520,000 distinct CDR3 sequences listed, around a quarter are singletons. This clonotype was counted at least ten times. Its antigen is unknown. With V trimmed by 2 bases and J by 8 bases, 6 bases remained unmatched. Per the germline V gene, CDR1 is DFQATT and CDR2 is SNEGSKA (reference sequence). The CDR3 sequence is 13 residues long. Each 10 ml fresh peripheral blood draw supplied the PBMCs.

The specimen was blood. The source is a woman aged 25 to 39 with Graves' ophthalmopathy. V gene TRBV20-1 combines with J gene TRBJ1-3, with 7 positions matching TRBD1. The DNA of the CDR3 is TGCAGTGCTAGACCACAGGGGTTAGACACCATATATTTT. Translating it yields CSARPQGLDTIYF.